This passage covers 5 T cell receptor beta chains from one sample sequenced in a study of T cells in Graves' hyperthyroidism and ophthalmopathy. RNA transcripts gave rise to amplified TCR beta CDR3 regions. Initially, a first-round RT-PCR of the TCR CDR3 employed the HTBI primer set. TCRdb redid the calling of the multiplex PCR reads with MiXCR, one entry per CDR3 protein. The sample gives 300,000 or so distinct CDR3 sequences, 20% to 25% of which show up once; about 50% is in the top ten. Sequenced input: blood. The receptors come from a woman aged 45-59 years with Graves' hyperthyroidism.

This clonotype was seen repeatedly, ten times or more. The gene calls are TRBV6-1 and TRBJ2-5, with D possibly being TRBD2 (5 bases). Germline lookup yields CDR1 MNHNS and CDR2 SASEGT. CDR3 size: 15 residues. V dropped 1 base and J dropped 5 bases, with 14 bases sitting between them. The CDR3 sequence: CASSEGVGSGETQYF. CDR3 in DNA: TGTGCCAGCAGTGAAGGGGTTGGGAGTGGGGAGACCCAGTACTTC.

This clonotype was observed at least ten times. The V and J genes are TRBV3-1 and TRBJ2-5, with D possibly TRBD2 on 5 matching bases. V lost 1 base and J lost 1, with 16 bases in between. The germline V gene has CDR1 LGHDT and CDR2 YNNKEL (reference sequence). The CDR3 runs 17 residues. The CDR3, as DNA: TGTGCCAGCAGCCAAGTCGGACTCCATCTTCCCCAAGAGACCCAGTACTTC. The encoded protein is CASSQVGLHLPQETQYF.

This clonotype appeared many times. Here the CDR3 reads CASSLFPSGDTQYF. The CDR3 DNA follows: TGTGCCAGCAGTTTATTTCCCTCCGGGGATACGCAGTATTTT. The chain carries TRBV27 and TRBJ2-3; D is undetermined. The ends were cut back, 1 base at V and 6 bases at J, with 11 bases in the middle. CDR1 MNHEY and CDR2 SMNVEV come from the germline V gene (reference sequence). This CDR3 is built from 14 residues.

This clonotype was seen at least ten times. The chain recombines TRBV2 with TRBJ1-2, with TRBD1 as a possible D gene (5 bases). Per the germline V gene, CDR1 is SNHLY and CDR2 is FYNNEI. V lost 0 bases to trimming and J lost 1 base, with 9 bases between them. There are 15 residues in the CDR3. This CDR3 reads CASSEARDSNYGYTF. The CDR3 DNA follows: TGTGCCAGCAGTGAAGCCCGTGACAGTAACTATGGCTACACCTTC. The whole variable domain, filled in from reference TRBV2 and TRBJ1-2, reads EPEVTQTPSHQVTQMGQEVILRCVPISNHLYFYWYRQILGQKVEFLVSFYNNEISEKSEIFDDQFSVERPDGSNFTLKIRSTKLEDSAMYFCASSEARDSNYGYTFGSGTRLTVV.

V is TRBV12-3 or TRBV12-4 and J is TRBJ2-7; D ambiguous. With 3 bases removed from V and 3 bases from J, the gap between germline ends came to 9 bases. This CDR3 is built from 13 residues. Here the CDR3 reads CASSFGTYYEQYF. The CDR3 region has the DNA TGTGCCAGCAGTTTTGGTACCTACTACGAGCAGTACTTC.